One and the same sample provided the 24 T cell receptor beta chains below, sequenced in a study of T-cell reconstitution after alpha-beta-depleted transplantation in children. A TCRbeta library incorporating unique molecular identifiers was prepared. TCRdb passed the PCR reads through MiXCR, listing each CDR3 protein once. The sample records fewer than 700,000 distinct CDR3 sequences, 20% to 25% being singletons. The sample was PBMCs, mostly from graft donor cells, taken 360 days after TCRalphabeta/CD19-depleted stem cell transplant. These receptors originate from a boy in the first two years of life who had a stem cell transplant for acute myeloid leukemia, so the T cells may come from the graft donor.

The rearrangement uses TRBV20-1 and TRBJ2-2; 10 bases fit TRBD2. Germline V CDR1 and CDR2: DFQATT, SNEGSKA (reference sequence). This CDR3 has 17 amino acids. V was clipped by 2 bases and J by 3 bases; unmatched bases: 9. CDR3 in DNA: TGCAGTGCTAGAACACTACTCACTAGCGGGGACACCGGGGAGCTGTTTTTT. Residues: CSARTLLTSGDTGELFF.

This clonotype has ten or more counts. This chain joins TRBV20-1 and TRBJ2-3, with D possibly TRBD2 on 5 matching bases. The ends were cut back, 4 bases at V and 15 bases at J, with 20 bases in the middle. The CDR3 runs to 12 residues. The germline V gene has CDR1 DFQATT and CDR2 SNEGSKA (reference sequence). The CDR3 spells CSANTDFPTPYF. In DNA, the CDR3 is TGCAGTGCTAACACGGACTTCCCCACCCCCTATTTT.

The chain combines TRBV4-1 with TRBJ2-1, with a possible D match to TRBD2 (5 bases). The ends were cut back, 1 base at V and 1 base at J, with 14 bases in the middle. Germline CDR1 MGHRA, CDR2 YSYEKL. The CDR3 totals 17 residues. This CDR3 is CASSQGGAEDSYNEQFF. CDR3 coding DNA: TGCGCCAGCAGCCAAGGGGGAGCGGAGGATTCCTACAATGAGCAGTTCTTC.

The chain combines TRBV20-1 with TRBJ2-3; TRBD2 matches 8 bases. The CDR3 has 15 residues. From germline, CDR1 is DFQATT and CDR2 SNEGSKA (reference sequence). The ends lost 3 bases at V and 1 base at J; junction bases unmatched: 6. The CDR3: CSASGGESGTDTQYF. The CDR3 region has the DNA TGCAGTGCTAGCGGGGGGGAAAGCGGCACAGATACGCAGTATTTT.

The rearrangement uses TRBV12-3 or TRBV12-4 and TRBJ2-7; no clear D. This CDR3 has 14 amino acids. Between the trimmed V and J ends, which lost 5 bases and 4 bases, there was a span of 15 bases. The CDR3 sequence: CASSDWGSGYEQYF. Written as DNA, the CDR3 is TGTGCCAGCAGTGATTGGGGAAGTGGGTACGAGCAGTACTTC.

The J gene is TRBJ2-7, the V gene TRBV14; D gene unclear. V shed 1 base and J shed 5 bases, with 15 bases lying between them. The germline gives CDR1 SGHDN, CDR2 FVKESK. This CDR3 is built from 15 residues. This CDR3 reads CASSQAGRGWNEQYF. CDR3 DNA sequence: TGTGCCAGCAGCCAAGCGGGTCGTGGTTGGAACGAGCAGTACTTC. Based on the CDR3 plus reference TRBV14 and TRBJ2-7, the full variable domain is EAGVTQFPSHSVIEKGQTVTLRCDPISGHDNLYWYRRVMGKEIKFLLHFVKESKQDESGMPNNRFLAERTGGTYSTLKVQPAELEDSGVYFCASSQAGRGWNEQYFGPGTRLTVT.

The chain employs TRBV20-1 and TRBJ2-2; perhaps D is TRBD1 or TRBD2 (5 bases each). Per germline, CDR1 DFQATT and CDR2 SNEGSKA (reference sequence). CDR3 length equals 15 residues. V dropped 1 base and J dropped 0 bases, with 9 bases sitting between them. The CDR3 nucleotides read TGCAGTGCTAGAGCGGGACCAACGAACACCGGGGAGCTGTTTTTT. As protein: CSARAGPTNTGELFF.

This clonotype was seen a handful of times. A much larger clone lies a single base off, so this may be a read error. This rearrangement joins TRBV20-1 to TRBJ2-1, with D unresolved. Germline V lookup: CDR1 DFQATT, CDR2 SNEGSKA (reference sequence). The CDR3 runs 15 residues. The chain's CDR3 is CCARPRPTSSNEQFF. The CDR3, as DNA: TGCTGTGCTAGACCCCGCCCTACTTCCTCAAATGAGCAGTTCTTC.

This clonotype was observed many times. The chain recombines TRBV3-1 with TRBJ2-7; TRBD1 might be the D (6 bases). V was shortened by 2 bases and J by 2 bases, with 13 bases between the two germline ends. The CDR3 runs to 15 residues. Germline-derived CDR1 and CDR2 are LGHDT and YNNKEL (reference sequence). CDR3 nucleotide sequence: TGTGCCAGCAGCCAAATCAGGGGCCCGACCTACGAGCAGTACTTC. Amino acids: CASSQIRGPTYEQYF.

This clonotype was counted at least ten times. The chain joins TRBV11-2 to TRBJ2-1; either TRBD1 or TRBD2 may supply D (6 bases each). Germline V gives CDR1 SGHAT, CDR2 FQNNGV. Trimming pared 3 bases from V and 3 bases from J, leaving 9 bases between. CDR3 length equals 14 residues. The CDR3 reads CASSFGGHYNEQFF. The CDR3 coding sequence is TGTGCCAGCAGCTTTGGGGGGCACTACAATGAGCAGTTCTTC.

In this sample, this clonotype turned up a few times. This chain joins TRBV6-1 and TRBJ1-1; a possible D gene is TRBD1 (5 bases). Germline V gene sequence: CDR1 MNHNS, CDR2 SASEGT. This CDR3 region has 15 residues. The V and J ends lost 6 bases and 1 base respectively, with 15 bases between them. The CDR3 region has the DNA TGTGCCAGCAGACCGAGCTGGGGACCGAACACTGAAGCTTTCTTT. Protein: CASRPSWGPNTEAFF.

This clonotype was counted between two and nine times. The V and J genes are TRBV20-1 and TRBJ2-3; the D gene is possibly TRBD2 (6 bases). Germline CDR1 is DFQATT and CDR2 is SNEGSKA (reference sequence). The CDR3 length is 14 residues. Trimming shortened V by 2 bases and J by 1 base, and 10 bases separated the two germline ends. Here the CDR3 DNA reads TGCAGTGCTAGACCGCGGGACGGCACAGATACGCAGTATTTT. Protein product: CSARPRDGTDTQYF.

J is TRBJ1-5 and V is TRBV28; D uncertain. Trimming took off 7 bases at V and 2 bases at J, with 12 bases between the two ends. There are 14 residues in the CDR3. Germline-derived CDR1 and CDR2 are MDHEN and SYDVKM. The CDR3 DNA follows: TGTGCCAGCAAATTGAACTGGGGCAATCAGCCCCAGCATTTT. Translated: CASKLNWGNQPQHF.

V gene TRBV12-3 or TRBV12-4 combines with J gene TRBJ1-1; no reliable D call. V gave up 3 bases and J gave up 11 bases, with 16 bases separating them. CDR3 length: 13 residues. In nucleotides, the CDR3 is TGTGCCAGCAGTTTGGATTTCGGTCAAACCGCTTTCTTT. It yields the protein CASSLDFGQTAFF.

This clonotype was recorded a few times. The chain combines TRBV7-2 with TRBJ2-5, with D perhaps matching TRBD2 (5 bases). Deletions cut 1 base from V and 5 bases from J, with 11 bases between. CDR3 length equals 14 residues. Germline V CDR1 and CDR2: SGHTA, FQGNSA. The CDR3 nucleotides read TGTGCCAGCAGCTTAGTGGACTCAACGGAGACCCAGTACTTC. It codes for CASSLVDSTETQYF.

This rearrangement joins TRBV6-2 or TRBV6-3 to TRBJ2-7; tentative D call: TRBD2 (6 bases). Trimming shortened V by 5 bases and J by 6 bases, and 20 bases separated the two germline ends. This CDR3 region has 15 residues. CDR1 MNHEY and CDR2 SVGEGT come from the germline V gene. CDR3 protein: CASSTPLVRGLEQYF. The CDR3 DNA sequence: TGTGCCAGCAGTACCCCACTAGTCCGGGGACTCGAGCAGTACTTC.

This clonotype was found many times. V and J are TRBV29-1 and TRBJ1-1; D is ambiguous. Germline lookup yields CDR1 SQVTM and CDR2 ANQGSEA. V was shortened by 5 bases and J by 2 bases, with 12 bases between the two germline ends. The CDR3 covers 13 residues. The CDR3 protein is CSVSETPNTEAFF. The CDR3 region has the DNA TGCAGCGTTAGCGAGACACCAAACACTGAAGCTTTCTTT. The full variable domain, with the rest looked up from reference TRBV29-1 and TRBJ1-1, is SAVISQKPSRDICQRGTSLTIQCQVDSQVTMMFWYRQQPGQSLTLIATANQGSEATYESGFVIDKFPISRPNLTFSTLTVSNMSPEDSSIYLCSVSETPNTEAFFGQGTRLTVV.

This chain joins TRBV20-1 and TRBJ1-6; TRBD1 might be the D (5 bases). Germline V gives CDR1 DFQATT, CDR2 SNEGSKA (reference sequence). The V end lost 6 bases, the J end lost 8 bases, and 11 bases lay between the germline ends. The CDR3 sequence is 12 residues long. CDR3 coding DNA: TGCAGTGCCAGACAAGGGGATTCACCCCTCCACTTT. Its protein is CSARQGDSPLHF.

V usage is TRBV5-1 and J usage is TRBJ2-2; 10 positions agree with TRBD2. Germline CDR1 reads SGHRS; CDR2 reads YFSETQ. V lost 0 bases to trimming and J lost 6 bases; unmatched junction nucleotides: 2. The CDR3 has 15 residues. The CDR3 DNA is TGCGCCAGCAGCTTGGCTCTAGCGGGGGCCGGGGAGCTGTTTTTT. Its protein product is CASSLALAGAGELFF. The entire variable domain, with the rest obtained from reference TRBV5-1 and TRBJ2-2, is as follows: KAGVTQTPRYLIKTRGQQVTLSCSPISGHRSVSWYQQTPGQGLQFLFEYFSETQRNKGNFPGRFSGRQFSNSRSEMNVSTLELGDSALYLCASSLALAGAGELFFGEGSRLTVL.

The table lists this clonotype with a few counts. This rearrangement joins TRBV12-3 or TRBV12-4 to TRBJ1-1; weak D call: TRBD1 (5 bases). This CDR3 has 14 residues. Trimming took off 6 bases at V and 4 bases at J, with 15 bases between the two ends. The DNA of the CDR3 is TGTGCCAGCAGGCTTCAAGGGGCCGTCACTGAAGCTTTCTTT. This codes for CASRLQGAVTEAFF.

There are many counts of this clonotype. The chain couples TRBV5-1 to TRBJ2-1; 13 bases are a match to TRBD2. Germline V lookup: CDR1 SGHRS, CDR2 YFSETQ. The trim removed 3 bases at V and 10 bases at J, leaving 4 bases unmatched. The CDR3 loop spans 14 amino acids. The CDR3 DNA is TGCGCCAGCAGCTGGGGACTAGCGGGGCACGAGCAGTTCTTC. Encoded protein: CASSWGLAGHEQFF.

This CDR3 is CATSEGRGGLNTQYF. CDR3 nucleotides: TGTGCCACCTCAGAGGGCCGGGGGGGCCTGAATACGCAGTATTTT. The chain is built from TRBV6-4 and TRBJ2-3; TRBD2 matches at 8 bases. Trimming removed 10 bases from V and 7 bases from J; junction bases left unmatched: 16. This CDR3 has 15 amino acids. CDR1 is MRHNA and CDR2 is SNTAGT in the germline V gene.

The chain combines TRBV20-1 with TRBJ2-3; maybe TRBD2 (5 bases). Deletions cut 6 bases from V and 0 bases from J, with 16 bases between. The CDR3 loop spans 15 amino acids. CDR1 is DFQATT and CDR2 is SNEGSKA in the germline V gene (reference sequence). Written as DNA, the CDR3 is TGCAGTGCGGGGTCAGCGGAAATTAGCACAGATACGCAGTATTTT. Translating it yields CSAGSAEISTDTQYF.

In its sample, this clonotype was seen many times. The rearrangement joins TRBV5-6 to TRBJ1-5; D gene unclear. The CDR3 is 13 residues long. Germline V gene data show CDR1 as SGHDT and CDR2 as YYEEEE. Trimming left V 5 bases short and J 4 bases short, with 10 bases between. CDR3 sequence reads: CASSFALNQPQHF. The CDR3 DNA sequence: TGTGCCAGCAGTTTCGCCCTTAATCAGCCCCAGCATTTT.